This T cell receptor beta chain was documented in a study of T-cell reconstitution after alpha-beta-depleted transplantation in children. Library preparation (for TCRbeta) was performed with unique molecular identifiers. TCRdb ran MiXCR on the PCR reads and lists one entry per CDR3 protein. The repertoire holds 900,000 or so distinct CDR3 sequences, with about 15% as singletons. The CDR3 is 14 residues long. With 2 bases removed from V and 5 bases from J, the gap between germline ends came to 12 bases. Germline CDR1 and CDR2: SEHNR and FQNEAQ (reference sequence). Sequenced here: PBMCs, mostly from graft donor cells, sampled 360 days after TCRalphabeta/CD19-depleted stem cell transplant. The receptor was isolated from a male patient under 18 who had a stem cell transplant for acute lymphoblastic leukemia, so the T cells may come from the graft donor. The J gene is TRBJ2-5, the V gene TRBV7-9, with D unclear. CDR3 nucleotides: TGTGCCAGCAGCTTATATCGAGGCTTGGAGACCCAGTACTTC. It encodes CASSLYRGLETQYF.